The text below deals with one T cell receptor (beta chain). This record comes from a study of blood T cell repertoires in COVID-19. The CDR3 loop spans 16 amino acids. The V and J ends lost 6 bases and 0 bases, in that order; junction bases with no gene match: 5. The germline V gene encodes CDR1 SGHNT and CDR2 YYREEE (reference sequence). Data came from immunoSEQ multiplex PCR; TCRdb stores just in-frame clones and leaves some out. The sample shows 25,000 to 35,000 clones, around 87% of them seen only once. The specimen sequenced was peripheral blood. The chain links TRBV5-4 to TRBJ2-6; 8 bases are shared with TRBD2. The sequence was obtained from a man older than 75 with acute or convalescent COVID-19. The CDR3 DNA reads as TGTGCCAGCACCGGGGGGGTCAGCTCTGGGGCCAACGTCCTGACTTTC. It translates to CASTGGVSSGANVLTF. Full variable domain (remainder filled in from reference TRBV5-4 and TRBJ2-6): ETGVTQSPTHLIKTRGQQVTLRCSSQSGHNTVSWYQQALGQGPQFIFQYYREEENGRGNFPPRFSGLQFPNYSSELNVNALELDDSALYLCASTGGVSSGANVLTFGAGSRLTVL.